This TCR beta chain was identified during a study of shared clonotypes between healthy human individuals. Study-level points and caveats: Investigators collected only blood, and repertoires in tissues likely differ.

Assay: immunoSEQ multiplex PCR; the TCRdb copy retains only in-frame clones and omits some. Of about 2.3 million clones listed, approximately 90% are singletons. The CDR3 has 13 residues. V shed 2 bases and J shed 5 bases, with 10 bases lying between them. Germline loops: CDR1 SGHDT, CDR2 YYEEEE. Details on this clone: The antigen remains undetermined.

Sequenced sample: naive CD4+ T cells from PBMCs. Noted subset: CD45RA+ positively selected. This TCR was sampled from a man younger than 35 in good health. Some clones in this sample may be carry-over from other donors' samples. The genes are TRBV5-6 and TRBJ1-1; a weak D match, TRBD1 (5 bases). The CDR3 region is CASSLRGWTEAFF. CDR3 in DNA: TGTGCCAGCAGCTTACGGGGGTGGACTGAAGCTTTCTTT.